Listed below are T cell receptor beta chains from one sample, sequenced in a study of T cells in Graves' hyperthyroidism and ophthalmopathy. TCRdb independently ran MiXCR on the multiplex PCR reads; one entry per CDR3 protein. Of about 400,000 distinct CDR3 sequences in the sample, more than 12% were seen once. The specimen sequenced was blood. All receptors derive from a man between 50 and 59 years old with Graves' ophthalmopathy. Each CDR3 is given with its conserved first and last residue. A D gene is named only where the DNA matches it firmly. Size is omitted from some rows. Given values are once, few, many or a class for expanded clones.

j_call: TRBJ2-3; v_call: TRBV29-1; clone_size: NA; d_call: TRBD2; cdr3_nt: TGCAGCGTTGATTTAGTAGGACTAGGACAGTATTTT; cdr3_aa: CSVDLVGLGQYF
j_call: TRBJ1-5; v_call: TRBV19; clone_size: many; d_call: NA; cdr3_nt: TGTGCCAGTAGTGTTGAACGGGGTCAGCCCCAGCATTTT; cdr3_aa: CASSVERGQPQHF
j_call: TRBJ2-1; v_call: TRBV20-1; clone_size: many; d_call: NA; cdr3_nt: TGCAGTGCTAGAGATTTACTATCCTACAATGAGCAGTTCTTC; cdr3_aa: CSARDLLSYNEQFF
j_call: TRBJ1-5; v_call: TRBV7-2; clone_size: NA; d_call: NA; cdr3_nt: TGTGCCAGCAGCTTAAGTAGGGACCCCAATCAGCCCCAGCATTTT; cdr3_aa: CASSLSRDPNQPQHF
j_call: TRBJ1-4; v_call: TRBV10-3; clone_size: NA; d_call: NA; cdr3_nt: TGTGCCTCAACGGTAGGGGATGAAAAACTGTTTTTT; cdr3_aa: CASTVGDEKLFF
j_call: TRBJ2-3; v_call: TRBV2; clone_size: many; d_call: NA; cdr3_nt: TGTGCCAGCAGTGGACAGAGGCGCCCAGATACGCAGTATTTT; cdr3_aa: CASSGQRRPDTQYF
j_call: TRBJ2-4; v_call: TRBV19; clone_size: NA; d_call: NA; cdr3_nt: TGTGCCAGTAGTATCCAGTCTGGGCAGCCAGCCAAAAACATTCAGTACTTC; cdr3_aa: CASSIQSGQPAKNIQYF
j_call: TRBJ2-4; v_call: TRBV12-3/TRBV12-4; clone_size: few; d_call: NA; cdr3_nt: TGTGCCAGCAGTCCAGGGGTGAACATTCAGTACTTC; cdr3_aa: CASSPGVNIQYF
j_call: TRBJ1-1; v_call: TRBV5-1; clone_size: NA; d_call: NA; cdr3_nt: TGCGCCAGCAGCTTTACGGGCAGAGAAATCTCTGAAGCTTTCTTT; cdr3_aa: CASSFTGREISEAFF
j_call: TRBJ1-5; v_call: TRBV10-3; clone_size: many; d_call: NA; cdr3_nt: TGTGCCATCAGTGAGGGGACTAGCAATCAGCCCCAGCATTTT; cdr3_aa: CAISEGTSNQPQHF
j_call: TRBJ2-5; v_call: TRBV20-1; clone_size: many; d_call: NA; cdr3_nt: TGCAGTGCTAGAAAGGCGGCAAATCTCCAGACCCAGTACTTC; cdr3_aa: CSARKAANLQTQYF
j_call: TRBJ2-1; v_call: TRBV11-2; clone_size: many; d_call: TRBD2; cdr3_nt: TGTGCCAGCAGCTTAGAACCGGGACTAGCGAGTGAGCAGTTCTTC; cdr3_aa: CASSLEPGLASEQFF
j_call: TRBJ1-3; v_call: TRBV4-1; clone_size: many; d_call: NA; cdr3_nt: TGCGCCAGCAGCCAGAGGCCGATCTCTGGAAACACCATATATTTT; cdr3_aa: CASSQRPISGNTIYF
j_call: TRBJ2-7; v_call: TRBV3-1; clone_size: many; d_call: TRBD2; cdr3_nt: TGTGCCAGCAGCCCCCAGCTAGCGGGAAGCTCCTACGAGCAGTACTTC; cdr3_aa: CASSPQLAGSSYEQYF
j_call: TRBJ2-2; v_call: TRBV3-1; clone_size: few; d_call: NA; cdr3_nt: TGTGCCAGCAGCCGCGGGACAGTCAACACCGGGGAGCTGTTTTTT; cdr3_aa: CASSRGTVNTGELFF
j_call: TRBJ1-5; v_call: TRBV20-1; clone_size: NA; d_call: NA; cdr3_nt: TGCAGTGCCAAAGACACCTACAATCAGCCCCAGCATTTT; cdr3_aa: CSAKDTYNQPQHF
j_call: TRBJ2-5; v_call: TRBV5-1; clone_size: many; d_call: NA; cdr3_nt: TGCGCCACCGGAACTGATCAAGTCAATGCAGCCCAGTACTTC; cdr3_aa: CATGTDQVNAAQYF
j_call: TRBJ2-7; v_call: TRBV12-3/TRBV12-4; clone_size: many; d_call: TRBD2; cdr3_nt: TGTGCCAGCACCCCCTTGGTGGGGGGGGAGCAGTACTTC; cdr3_aa: CASTPLVGGEQYF
j_call: TRBJ2-6; v_call: TRBV6-1; clone_size: few; d_call: NA; cdr3_nt: TGTGCCAGCAGCATATCGACAGGTCCTGGGGCCAACGTCCTGACTTTC; cdr3_aa: CASSISTGPGANVLTF
j_call: TRBJ2-5; v_call: TRBV28; clone_size: NA; d_call: TRBD1; cdr3_nt: TGTGCCAGCAGCTTAGATCCTCTGGGGACAGGCGGTGAGACCCAGTACTTC; cdr3_aa: CASSLDPLGTGGETQYF
j_call: TRBJ2-2; v_call: TRBV3-1; clone_size: many; d_call: TRBD2; cdr3_nt: TGTGCCAGCAGCCAAGATCGAATAGCGGGCGCGAACACCGGGGAGCTGTTTTTT; cdr3_aa: CASSQDRIAGANTGELFF
j_call: TRBJ1-3; v_call: TRBV28; clone_size: NA; d_call: NA; cdr3_nt: TGTGCCAGCAGTTTATTAAGGGGTTCAGGAAACACCATATATTTT; cdr3_aa: CASSLLRGSGNTIYF
j_call: TRBJ2-7; v_call: TRBV3-1; clone_size: many; d_call: TRBD2; cdr3_nt: TGTGCCAGCAGCCAAGCACCCGGACTAGCTTACGAGCAGTACTTC; cdr3_aa: CASSQAPGLAYEQYF
j_call: TRBJ2-4; v_call: TRBV2; clone_size: few; d_call: NA; cdr3_nt: TGTGCCAGCAGCGCCTCCGGGGTGACGAACATTCAGTACTTC; cdr3_aa: CASSASGVTNIQYF
j_call: TRBJ2-7; v_call: TRBV20-1; clone_size: NA; d_call: TRBD2; cdr3_nt: TGCAGTGCTAGAGCACCTGGGACTAGCGGATGGTCCTACGAGCAGTACTTC; cdr3_aa: CSARAPGTSGWSYEQYF
j_call: TRBJ1-2; v_call: TRBV27; clone_size: NA; d_call: NA; cdr3_nt: TGTGCCAGCAGTTTGGGCGGGGGGCTAAGTGTAGGCTACACCTTC; cdr3_aa: CASSLGGGLSVGYTF
j_call: TRBJ1-5; v_call: TRBV28; clone_size: many; d_call: NA; cdr3_nt: TGTGCCAGCAGTTTCTGGAGTCAGGGAAATCAGCCCCAGCATTTT; cdr3_aa: CASSFWSQGNQPQHF
j_call: TRBJ2-2; v_call: TRBV6-5; clone_size: many; d_call: TRBD1; cdr3_nt: TGTGCCAGCAGTTACTCGATTCCTTTTTCAGGACAGGGGGCTTCCGGGGAGCTGTTTTTT; cdr3_aa: CASSYSIPFSGQGASGELFF
j_call: TRBJ2-1; v_call: TRBV5-8; clone_size: NA; d_call: NA; cdr3_nt: TGTGCCAGCAGCTTAAGAGAGATAGGGCAGAACAATGAGCAGTTCTTC; cdr3_aa: CASSLREIGQNNEQFF
j_call: TRBJ2-7; v_call: TRBV6-1; clone_size: many; d_call: TRBD1; cdr3_nt: TGTGCCAGCAGATCGGGACAGGGCGGATTTTACGAGCAGTACTTC; cdr3_aa: CASRSGQGGFYEQYF
j_call: TRBJ2-1; v_call: TRBV20-1; clone_size: many; d_call: TRBD2; cdr3_nt: TGCAGTGCTAGAGAGGCGGGAGGGCCGGGAAATGAGCAGTTCTTC; cdr3_aa: CSAREAGGPGNEQFF
j_call: TRBJ2-4; v_call: TRBV13; clone_size: many; d_call: TRBD1; cdr3_nt: TGTGCCAGCAGCTCCGTTCCGGGACAGGGAGCCAAAAACATTCAGTACTTC; cdr3_aa: CASSSVPGQGAKNIQYF
j_call: TRBJ1-2; v_call: TRBV6-1; clone_size: many; d_call: NA; cdr3_nt: TGTGCCAGCAGTGAAGCGCTAGGGGCAGGCGTCTATGGCTACACCTTC; cdr3_aa: CASSEALGAGVYGYTF
j_call: TRBJ2-3; v_call: TRBV2; clone_size: many; d_call: NA; cdr3_nt: TGTGCCAGCAGGCCGGGACGTATGTCAGATACGCAGTATTTT; cdr3_aa: CASRPGRMSDTQYF
j_call: TRBJ2-3; v_call: TRBV10-3; clone_size: few; d_call: TRBD2; cdr3_nt: TGTGCCATCAGTGAGTCAAGGGGCGCGCTTAGCGGGAGACCCACAGATACGCAGTATTTT; cdr3_aa: CAISESRGALSGRPTDTQYF
j_call: TRBJ2-3; v_call: TRBV5-1; clone_size: many; d_call: NA; cdr3_nt: TGCGCCAGCAGCTTGAAGGGGGACACCCTTTCACGCGGCACAGATACGCAGTATTTT; cdr3_aa: CASSLKGDTLSRGTDTQYF
j_call: TRBJ1-5; v_call: TRBV12-3/TRBV12-4; clone_size: NA; d_call: NA; cdr3_nt: TGTGCCAGCAGATATACAGGGTCCCATCAGCCCCAGCATTTT; cdr3_aa: CASRYTGSHQPQHF
j_call: TRBJ1-2; v_call: TRBV19; clone_size: many; d_call: TRBD1; cdr3_nt: TGTGCCAGTACCATCGGACAGGGGTACGGCTACACCTTC; cdr3_aa: CASTIGQGYGYTF
j_call: TRBJ2-2; v_call: TRBV10-3; clone_size: few; d_call: NA; cdr3_nt: TGTGCCATCAGTCCCCGGACAGTTACGAACACCGGGGAGCTGTTTTTT; cdr3_aa: CAISPRTVTNTGELFF
j_call: TRBJ2-1; v_call: TRBV5-1; clone_size: many; d_call: TRBD1; cdr3_nt: TGCGCCAGCAGGCGACAGGGGTCCAATGAGCAGTTCTTC; cdr3_aa: CASRRQGSNEQFF
j_call: TRBJ2-3; v_call: TRBV27; clone_size: NA; d_call: NA; cdr3_nt: TGTGCCAGCAGTTTCACCAACGCAGATACGCAGTATTTT; cdr3_aa: CASSFTNADTQYF
j_call: TRBJ1-5; v_call: TRBV5-6; clone_size: few; d_call: NA; cdr3_nt: TGTGCCAGCAGCTTGTGGCGGCGGGGAGATCAGCCCCAGCATTTT; cdr3_aa: CASSLWRRGDQPQHF
j_call: TRBJ2-7; v_call: TRBV10-3; clone_size: few; d_call: NA; cdr3_nt: TGTGCCATCAGTCCCCACAAGGACTACGAGCAGTACTTC; cdr3_aa: CAISPHKDYEQYF
j_call: TRBJ2-1; v_call: TRBV7-3; clone_size: many; d_call: NA; cdr3_nt: TGTGCCAGCAGCACGAGCGTGTGGGATGAGCAGTTCTTC; cdr3_aa: CASSTSVWDEQFF
j_call: TRBJ2-5; v_call: TRBV3-1; clone_size: NA; d_call: NA; cdr3_nt: TGTGCCAGTCTCAGCCAGGGAGAGACCCAGTACTTC; cdr3_aa: CASLSQGETQYF
j_call: TRBJ2-6; v_call: TRBV2; clone_size: many; d_call: NA; cdr3_nt: TGTGCCAGCAGTGGCAGGGCTGGGGCCAACGTCCTGACTTTC; cdr3_aa: CASSGRAGANVLTF
j_call: TRBJ1-3; v_call: TRBV19; clone_size: NA; d_call: TRBD1; cdr3_nt: TGTGCCAGTAGTACGACAGGGGGCCACTCTGGAAACACCATATATTTT; cdr3_aa: CASSTTGGHSGNTIYF
j_call: TRBJ1-6; v_call: TRBV20-1; clone_size: NA; d_call: TRBD1; cdr3_nt: TGCAGTGCTAGAGCTGCGACAGGGGTAAACTCACCCCTCCACTTT; cdr3_aa: CSARAATGVNSPLHF
j_call: TRBJ2-3; v_call: TRBV28; clone_size: many; d_call: TRBD2; cdr3_nt: TGTGCCAGCACGTCTAGCGGAAGCACAGATACGCAGTATTTT; cdr3_aa: CASTSSGSTDTQYF
j_call: TRBJ2-1; v_call: TRBV19; clone_size: few; d_call: NA; cdr3_nt: TGTGCCAGGACTTTTCGGGTCTACAATGAGCAGTTCTTC; cdr3_aa: CARTFRVYNEQFF
j_call: TRBJ2-2; v_call: TRBV20-1; clone_size: many; d_call: NA; cdr3_nt: TGCAGTGCTAGAGGCGTCGGGGAGCTGTTTTTT; cdr3_aa: CSARGVGELFF
j_call: TRBJ2-5; v_call: TRBV10-3; clone_size: NA; d_call: NA; cdr3_nt: TGTGCCATCAGTCCCGGGGCAGTGAGGGAAGAGACCCAGTACTTC; cdr3_aa: CAISPGAVREETQYF
j_call: TRBJ2-6; v_call: TRBV6-1; clone_size: NA; d_call: NA; cdr3_nt: TGTGCCAGCAGTGAAAGATCCGCTGCTGGGGCCAACGTCCTGACTTTC; cdr3_aa: CASSERSAAGANVLTF
j_call: TRBJ2-5; v_call: TRBV24-1; clone_size: NA; d_call: NA; cdr3_nt: TGTGCCACCAGTGATCCCAAGCGGTACCAAGAGACCCAGTACTTC; cdr3_aa: CATSDPKRYQETQYF
j_call: TRBJ2-3; v_call: TRBV20-1; clone_size: many; d_call: TRBD2; cdr3_nt: TGCAGTGCTAGAAGGCCTAGCGGGAGAATCGATACGCAGTATTTT; cdr3_aa: CSARRPSGRIDTQYF
j_call: TRBJ2-7; v_call: TRBV18; clone_size: many; d_call: NA; cdr3_nt: TGTGCCAGCTCACCTAACACGGACATTCCCTACGAGCAGTACTTC; cdr3_aa: CASSPNTDIPYEQYF
j_call: TRBJ2-2; v_call: TRBV19; clone_size: NA; d_call: TRBD1; cdr3_nt: TGTGCCAGTAGTAGGACAGGGGGTCTAACCGGGGAGCTGTTTTTT; cdr3_aa: CASSRTGGLTGELFF